The 30 T cell receptor beta chains given below trace back to one sample, sequenced in a study of T cells after yellow fever vaccination. MiXCR, run by TCRdb on the 5' RACE reads, gives a single entry per CDR3 protein. Of roughly 170,000 distinct CDR3 sequences in the sample, around 8.5% were seen once. Material: CD8+ T cells sorted from PBMCs, obtained 45 days after the yellow fever booster vaccination. The receptors here all came from a man between 18 and 35 years old who received the YFV17D yellow fever vaccine.

This clonotype was detected only a few times. The chain is built from TRBV19 and TRBJ2-2; unclear D gene. There are 15 residues in the CDR3. Per germline, CDR1 LNHDA and CDR2 SQIVND (reference sequence). Trimming left V 4 bases short and J 3 bases short, with 12 bases between. The CDR3 reads CASSNKGRYTGELFF. The CDR3 DNA reads as TGTGCCAGTAGTAACAAGGGCCGGTACACCGGGGAGCTGTTTTTT.

The chain uses TRBV5-6 and TRBJ1-3; D ambiguous. Trimming removed 2 bases from V and 0 bases from J, with 6 bases in between. In germline, CDR1 is SGHDT, CDR2 YYEEEE. This CDR3 is 14 amino acids long. The CDR3 nucleotides read TGTGCCAGCAGCTTCAGCCGCTCTGGAAACACCATATATTTT. Protein product: CASSFSRSGNTIYF.

The V call is TRBV7-6, the J call TRBJ2-1, with 9 bases fitting TRBD1. CDR3 length: 13 residues. V lost 4 bases and J lost 7; bases outside the gene matches: 2. Per germline, CDR1 SGHVS and CDR2 FNYEAQ. The CDR3 loop reads CASSWDRANEQFF. The CDR3 nucleotides read TGTGCCAGCAGCTGGGACAGGGCGAATGAGCAGTTCTTC.

V and J are TRBV3-1 and TRBJ2-3, with 10 bases matching TRBD1. The germline gives CDR1 LGHDT, CDR2 YNNKEL (reference sequence). The CDR3 is 16 amino acids. The J segment lost 4 bases and the V segment lost 2 bases, leaving 6 bases of the junction unmatched. The CDR3, as DNA: TGTGCCAGCAGCCAAACTGGGACAGGGGCACCAGATACGCAGTATTTT. This translates into CASSQTGTGAPDTQYF.

In its sample, this clonotype was seen a few times. The chain couples TRBV5-1 to TRBJ2-1; the match to TRBD2 covers 8 bases. V shed 3 bases, J shed 3 bases, and the junction held 8 bases outside the gene matches. The CDR3 runs 16 residues. The germline CDR1 and CDR2 sequences are SGHRS and YFSETQ. CDR3 nucleotides: TGCGCCAGCAGCTACAGCCGGGGGGGACACTACAATGAGCAGTTCTTC. Protein sequence: CASSYSRGGHYNEQFF.

CDR3 in amino acids: CATATGMATGELFF. CDR3 DNA: TGTGCCACCGCGACAGGGATGGCCACCGGGGAGCTGTTTTTT. V is TRBV24-1 and J is TRBJ2-2; 7 bases line up with TRBD1. V shed 9 bases, J shed 4 bases, and the junction held 7 bases outside the gene matches. CDR1 KGHDR and CDR2 SFDVKD come from the germline V gene. The CDR3 is made up of 14 amino acids.

The chain uses TRBV4-1 and TRBJ1-2, with 7 nucleotides matching TRBD1. V gave up 4 bases and J gave up 0 bases; unmatched junction bases: 2. CDR3 length: 14 amino acids. Per germline, CDR1 MGHRA and CDR2 YSYEKL. The CDR3 is CASSPGQSNYGYTF. In nucleotides, the CDR3 is TGCGCCAGCAGCCCGGGACAGTCTAACTATGGCTACACCTTC.

The sample holds a few counts of this clonotype. This chain joins TRBV7-2 and TRBJ2-2; 7 bases map to TRBD1. The CDR3 length is 14 residues. V trimming: 6 bases; J trimming: 5 bases; junction bases outside the gene matches: 6. Looked up from germline, CDR1 is SGHTA and CDR2 is FQGNSA. CDR3 in DNA: TGTGCCAGCAGTCCTACACAGGGGACCGGGGAGCTGTTTTTT. It specifies CASSPTQGTGELFF.

This chain uses TRBV29-1 with TRBJ1-1; weak D call: TRBD1 (6 bases). Germline V gene data show CDR1 as SQVTM and CDR2 as ANQGSEA. The CDR3 loop spans 14 amino acids. The V end was cut by 0 bases, the J end by 3 bases, with 11 bases between. The CDR3 region has the DNA TGCAGCGTTGAAGAGGCCAGGGGCCACACTGAAGCTTTCTTT. Encoded protein: CSVEEARGHTEAFF.

The chain links TRBV12-3 or TRBV12-4 to TRBJ2-2; weak D call: TRBD2 (5 bases). This CDR3 has 15 amino acids. V lost 3 bases to trimming and J lost 0 bases, with 8 bases between them. The CDR3 is CASSFLGANTGELFF. Written as DNA, the CDR3 is TGTGCCAGCAGTTTCCTGGGAGCGAACACCGGGGAGCTGTTTTTT.

J is TRBJ2-2 and V is TRBV7-9, with D perhaps TRBD1 or TRBD2 (5 bases each). V was clipped by 6 bases and J by 6 bases, with 11 bases between them. This CDR3 spans 13 amino acids. Germline-derived CDR1 and CDR2 are SEHNR and FQNEAQ (reference sequence). CDR3 loop: CASSGTQSGELFF. The DNA for the CDR3 is TGTGCCAGCAGTGGGACGCAATCCGGGGAGCTGTTTTTT.

This clonotype was observed a handful of times. The J gene is TRBJ2-1, the V gene TRBV10-3; no reliable D call. V dropped 2 bases and J dropped 3 bases, with 8 bases sitting between them. Germline lookup yields CDR1 ENHRY and CDR2 SYGVKD. The CDR3 is made up of 14 amino acids. The CDR3 nucleotides are TGTGCCATCAGTGAGGCAAGCGACTACAATGAGCAGTTCTTC. Translating gives CAISEASDYNEQFF.

In this sample, this clonotype turned up many times. This rearrangement joins TRBV5-1 to TRBJ2-1; D gene ambiguous. Germline lookup yields CDR1 SGHRS and CDR2 YFSETQ. Trimming pared 4 bases from V and 7 bases from J, leaving 12 bases between. The CDR3 runs 13 residues. CDR3 nucleotides: TGCGCCAGCAGCCCCCAAGGTCCTAATGAGCAGTTCTTC. Translating it yields CASSPQGPNEQFF.

This clonotype showed up just a few times. J is TRBJ2-1 and V is TRBV10-3, with a tentative D call TRBD1 (6 bases). The germline V gene has CDR1 ENHRY and CDR2 SYGVKD. Trimming removed 8 bases from V and 0 bases from J, with 11 bases in between. CDR3 length: 14 residues. In DNA, the CDR3 is TGTGCCATCGGACGGGACAACTCCTACAATGAGCAGTTCTTC. As protein: CAIGRDNSYNEQFF.

In its sample, this clonotype was seen a few times. The chain is built from TRBV4-3 and TRBJ2-3, with a possible D match to TRBD2 (6 bases). This CDR3 contains 14 residues. Germline values: CDR1 LGHNA, CDR2 YSLEER. The V gene lost 3 bases and the J gene lost 5 bases, with 12 bases spanning the gap. In DNA form, the CDR3 reads TGCGCCAGCAGCCATCGGGGTAGCGGAGATACGCAGTATTTT. It is translated as CASSHRGSGDTQYF.

The chain carries TRBV4-1 and TRBJ2-5; D gene ambiguous. The V end was cut by 0 bases, the J end by 5 bases, with 19 bases between. Per germline, CDR1 MGHRA and CDR2 YSYEKL. This CDR3 region has 17 residues. The chain's CDR3 is CASSQDQVVTLGETQYF. The CDR3, as DNA: TGCGCCAGCAGCCAAGATCAAGTAGTAACCCTGGGGGAGACCCAGTACTTC.

This chain connects TRBV29-1 to TRBJ2-5; D gene unclear. V was cut by 0 bases and J by 2 bases, with 7 bases left in between. CDR1 is SQVTM and CDR2 is ANQGSEA in the germline V gene. The length of the CDR3 is 13 residues. The CDR3 sequence is CSVEDRSQETQYF. As DNA, the CDR3 is TGCAGCGTTGAAGATAGGTCACAAGAGACCCAGTACTTC.

V is TRBV4-3 and J is TRBJ2-7; 7 bases are shared with TRBD2. The V gene end was trimmed by 0 bases and the J gene end by 2 bases; junction bases not matched to a gene: 1. Germline V gives CDR1 LGHNA, CDR2 YSLEER. The CDR3 loop spans 14 amino acids. The CDR3 is CASSQDSGPYEQYF. CDR3 bases: TGCGCCAGCAGCCAAGATAGCGGGCCCTACGAGCAGTACTTC.

A few counts support this clonotype. V is TRBV12-3 or TRBV12-4 and J is TRBJ1-5; maybe TRBD1 (5 bases). The CDR3 is made up of 17 amino acids. With 6 bases removed from V and 0 bases from J, the gap between germline ends came to 18 bases. CDR3 amino acids: CASSSRDGLFSNQPQHF. The CDR3 bases are TGTGCCAGCAGCTCAAGGGACGGCCTATTTAGCAATCAGCCCCAGCATTTT.

There are many counts of this clonotype. The gene calls are TRBV6-6 and TRBJ2-1; D is possibly TRBD1 or TRBD2 (6 bases each). V lost 6 bases to trimming and J lost 4 bases, with 13 bases between them. This CDR3 comprises 14 residues. Germline CDR1 reads MNHNY; CDR2 reads SVGAGI (reference sequence). The CDR3 loop reads CASSHGGGYNEQFF. CDR3 DNA: TGTGCCAGCAGCCACGGAGGGGGGTACAATGAGCAGTTCTTC.

This clonotype was observed a few times. The CDR3 region has the DNA TGTGCCAGCAGCTTAGGGGCCAGCGGACCGAGGAATGAGCAGTTCTTC. This gives the protein CASSLGASGPRNEQFF. The chain joins TRBV11-2 to TRBJ2-1, with D possibly TRBD2 on 5 matching bases. The germline V gene encodes CDR1 SGHAT and CDR2 FQNNGV. The CDR3 consists of 16 residues. V gave up 1 base and J gave up 7 bases, with 17 bases separating them.

This clonotype showed up just a few times. The chain combines TRBV13 with TRBJ2-3, with 7 bases matching TRBD1. This CDR3 comprises 14 residues. Germline V gives CDR1 PRHDT, CDR2 FYEKMQ (reference sequence). After removal of 5 bases from V and 5 bases from J, the junction contained 7 bases not matched to a gene. CDR3 sequence: CASSLWDSVDTQYF. The CDR3 DNA is TGTGCCAGCAGCCTCTGGGACAGCGTAGATACGCAGTATTTT.

Only a few counts were recorded for this clonotype. The chain links TRBV20-1 to TRBJ2-1; unclear D gene. Germline CDR1 is DFQATT and CDR2 is SNEGSKA (reference sequence). The CDR3 is 14 amino acids. V lost 5 bases and J lost 0, with 11 bases in between. CDR3 residues: CSAPLVSSYNEQFF. CDR3 DNA: TGCAGTGCTCCCCTAGTGAGCTCCTACAATGAGCAGTTCTTC.

This clonotype was found a few times. The chain employs TRBV7-7 and TRBJ2-5; D gene uncertain. The length of the CDR3 is 12 residues. Germline values: CDR1 SSHAT, CDR2 FNYEAQ (reference sequence). The ends were cut back, 5 bases at V and 7 bases at J, with 11 bases in the middle. The CDR3 sequence is CASSANIGTQYF. CDR3 nucleotide sequence: TGTGCCAGCAGCGCTAACATCGGGACCCAGTACTTC.

This clonotype came up many times. This sequence joins TRBV11-2 and TRBJ2-5; no clear D gene. Trimming took 4 bases from V and 5 from J, leaving 5 bases between them. Germline CDR1 reads SGHAT; CDR2 reads FQNNGV. The CDR3 has 11 residues. The CDR3 DNA reads TGTGCCAGCAGCTCTTGGGAGACCCAGTACTTC. It translates to CASSSWETQYF.

This clonotype came up a few times. CDR3 in DNA: TGTGCCAGCAGCCTCGGAGACTCTGGGGCCAACGTCCTGACTTTC. Translated, it gives CASSLGDSGANVLTF. This rearrangement joins TRBV11-2 to TRBJ2-6; D unresolved. V was trimmed by 5 bases and J by 0 bases, leaving 8 bases between them. Germline CDR1 SGHAT, CDR2 FQNNGV. The CDR3 covers 15 residues.

The V and J genes are TRBV29-1 and TRBJ2-7, with 7 positions matching TRBD1. V shed 4 bases, J shed 4 bases, and the junction held 4 bases outside the gene matches. The germline CDR1 and CDR2 sequences are SQVTM and ANQGSEA. The CDR3 runs to 12 residues. The CDR3 DNA reads as TGCAGCGTTGGGGACAGCTTATACGAGCAGTACTTC. This translates into CSVGDSLYEQYF.

This clonotype occurred many times. The J gene is TRBJ2-1, the V gene TRBV4-2; D uncertain. V was cut by 0 bases and J by 8 bases, with 14 bases left in between. CDR3 length: 15 residues. Germline V CDR1 and CDR2: LGHNA, YNFKEQ. The CDR3 DNA reads as TGTGCCAGCAGCCAAGATGGGCCCATTGGACATGAGCAGTTCTTC. It specifies CASSQDGPIGHEQFF.

In its sample, this clonotype was seen a few times. J is TRBJ2-5 and V is TRBV7-9, with 8 bases identical to TRBD2. The CDR3 has 16 residues. V lost 3 bases, J lost 5 bases, and 11 bases stayed unmatched. The germline V gene has CDR1 SEHNR and CDR2 FQNEAQ (reference sequence). CDR3 nucleotides: TGTGCCAGCAGCTTCGGCTCGCGGGGGGTGGAGGAGACCCAGTACTTC. Translating it yields CASSFGSRGVEETQYF.

The chain links TRBV9 to TRBJ2-7; D gene uncertain. CDR3 length: 12 residues. Germline values: CDR1 SGDLS, CDR2 YYNGEE. Trimming took off 3 bases at V and 2 bases at J, with 6 bases between the two ends. CDR3 sequence reads: CASSGDTYEQYF. Written as DNA, the CDR3 is TGTGCCAGCAGCGGAGATACCTACGAGCAGTACTTC.